This entry lists 32 T cell receptor beta chains sequenced from one sample in a study of cytomegalovirus exposure and HLA in healthy donors. PCR involved 60 Vbeta and 13 Jbeta primers. TCRdb's copy holds only in-frame clones and misses some; the assay was immunoSEQ multiplex PCR. The data show some 110,000 clones, about three quarters seen once. Sequencing input: PBMCs. These receptor sequences come from a woman aged 60-75 years in good health and CMV-seropositive.

Only one count was recorded for this clone. The gene calls are TRBV7-2 and TRBJ2-5, with 10 bases fitting TRBD1. The germline V gene encodes CDR1 SGHTA and CDR2 FQGNSA. The V segment lost 5 bases and the J segment 12 bases; nucleotides outside the gene matches: 9. There are 13 residues in the CDR3. The chain's CDR3 is CASSPSRGQGKYF. CDR3 DNA sequence: TGTGCCAGCAGCCCAAGTAGGGGACAGGGGAAGTACTTC.

The J gene is TRBJ2-7, the V gene TRBV6-6; D unresolved. Per the germline V gene, CDR1 is MNHNY and CDR2 is SVGAGI (reference sequence). This CDR3 is 12 amino acids long. V was shortened by 5 bases and J by 0 bases, with 5 bases between the two germline ends. CDR3 sequence: CASSLSSYEQYF. The DNA of the CDR3 is TGTGCCAGCAGTCTAAGCTCCTACGAGCAGTACTTC.

About this clone: The junction differs from germline at one of its ends, possibly a read error. The CDR3 loop reads CAWSVGLAGGGYEQHF. The DNA for the CDR3 is TGTGCCTGGAGTGTGGGACTAGCGGGAGGAGGGTACGAGCAGCACTTC. This sequence joins TRBV30 and TRBJ2-7; 15 bases agree with TRBD2. The germline gives CDR1 GTSNPN, CDR2 SVGIG (reference sequence). The CDR3 is 16 residues long.

The chain couples TRBV9 to TRBJ2-5, with 8 bases lining up with TRBD1. Germline loops: CDR1 SGDLS, CDR2 YYNGEE. The CDR3 runs to 13 residues. The V and J ends lost 4 bases and 10 bases, in that order; junction bases with no gene match: 9. For the CDR3, the DNA is TGTGCCAGCAGCTCCTTAGGACAGGGACGCCAGTACTTC. Translation gives CASSSLGQGRQYF.

This CDR3 is CASSLRFRDFGTQYF. CDR3 in DNA: TGTGCCAGCAGCTTAAGATTCCGGGACTTCGGGACCCAGTACTTC. V and J are TRBV7-2 and TRBJ2-5, with D perhaps matching TRBD2 (6 bases). The CDR3 is 15 amino acids. Germline CDR1 is SGHTA and CDR2 is FQGNSA. V was trimmed by 2 bases and J by 7 bases, leaving 17 bases between them.

A few counts support this clone. V gene TRBV27 combines with J gene TRBJ2-7; D remains unclear. This CDR3 has 15 amino acids. Germline-derived CDR1 and CDR2 are MNHEY and SMNVEV (reference sequence). V lost 0 bases to trimming and J lost 3 bases, with 12 bases between them. The DNA of the CDR3 is TGTGCCAGCAGTTTATCCTCGGTCTTGATCTACGAGCAGTACTTC. Its protein is CASSLSSVLIYEQYF.

CDR3 loop: CAWGGGAAVEQFF. The CDR3 DNA reads TGTGCCTGGGGCGGGGGGGCCGCGGTTGAGCAGTTCTTC. This chain uses TRBV30 with TRBJ2-1; 9 nucleotides line up with TRBD2. This CDR3 has 13 residues. In germline, CDR1 is GTSNPN, CDR2 SVGIG (reference sequence). J gave up 9 bases and V 5 bases, and 8 bases lay outside the gene matches.

This clone was counted between two and nine times. The rearrangement links TRBV2 to TRBJ1-1, with 10 bases lining up with TRBD1. The germline CDR1 and CDR2 sequences are SNHLY and FYNNEI. V lost 6 bases and J lost 4; bases outside the gene matches: 17. CDR3 length equals 18 residues. The CDR3 spells CASRPGQGYEGTTTEAFF. CDR3 bases: TGTGCCAGCAGGCCGGGACAGGGGTATGAGGGTACCACCACTGAAGCTTTCTTT.

The J gene is TRBJ2-7, the V gene TRBV4-2, with 14 bases fitting TRBD2. This CDR3 comprises 16 residues. Losses at the gene ends were 1 base for V and 6 bases for J; bases not matched to a gene: 5. Germline V gene lookup returns CDR1 LGHNA and CDR2 YNFKEQ. The CDR3 sequence: CASSQGLAGGAGEQYF. The CDR3 bases are TGTGCCAGCAGCCAAGGACTAGCGGGGGGGGCAGGCGAGCAGTACTTC.

V is TRBV15 and J is TRBJ1-2, with 8 bases fitting TRBD1. Germline CDR1 LNHNV, CDR2 YYDKDF (reference sequence). V shed 5 bases and J 6 bases; nucleotides not matched to a gene: 5. This CDR3 contains 13 residues. The DNA of the CDR3 is TGTGCCACCAGCCCGTCAGGGGGCGATGGCTACACCTTC. Its protein product is CATSPSGGDGYTF.

The chain employs TRBV30 and TRBJ1-6, with D possibly being TRBD1 (5 bases). The length of the CDR3 is 16 residues. Germline CDR1 GTSNPN, CDR2 SVGIG (reference sequence). V was cut by 1 base and J by 7 bases, with 17 bases left in between. The CDR3 DNA reads TGTGCCTGGAGTGGGTCGGCAGGGTCTACAAATTCACCCCTCCACTTT. This gives the protein CAWSGSAGSTNSPLHF. Based on the CDR3 plus reference TRBV30 and TRBJ1-6, the full variable domain is SQTIHQWPATLVQPVGSPLSLECTVEGTSNPNLYWYRQAAGRGLQLLFYSVGIGQISSEVPQNLSASRPQDRQFILSSKKLLLSDSGFYLCAWSGSAGSTNSPLHFGNGTRLTVT.

V usage is TRBV2 and J usage is TRBJ2-5; 9 bases align to TRBD2. From germline, CDR1 is SNHLY and CDR2 FYNNEI. There are 14 residues in the CDR3. V shed 11 bases and J 4 bases; nucleotides not matched to a gene: 11. The CDR3 nucleotides are TGTGCCGACTCCAAGCGGGAGGTGGCAGAGACCCAGTACTTC. Translating gives CADSKREVAETQYF. The entire variable domain, with the rest obtained from reference TRBV2 and TRBJ2-5, is as follows: EPEVTQTPSHQVTQMGQEVILRCVPISNHLYFYWYRQILGQKVEFLVSFYNNEISEKSEIFDDQFSVERPDGSNFTLKIRSTKLEDSAMYFCADSKREVAETQYFGPGTRLLVL.

This clone was picked up a small number of times. The J gene is TRBJ2-7, the V gene TRBV5-4, with TRBD2 identical over 13 bases. The germline V gene encodes CDR1 SGHNT and CDR2 YYREEE (reference sequence). V gave up 4 bases and J gave up 4 bases; unmatched junction bases: 5. The CDR3 has 15 amino acids. The CDR3 sequence: CASSRTSGGRYEQYF. As DNA, the CDR3 is TGTGCCAGCAGCCGGACTAGCGGGGGTCGATACGAGCAGTACTTC.

This clone was seen a single time. The V and J genes are TRBV4-1 and TRBJ2-1; D is unclear. The CDR3 consists of 12 residues. Germline V lookup: CDR1 MGHRA, CDR2 YSYEKL. V lost 3 bases and J lost 6, with 6 bases in between. CDR3 amino acids: CASSQAFNEQFF. DNA for the CDR3: TGCGCCAGCAGCCAGGCTTTCAATGAGCAGTTCTTC.

J is TRBJ2-5 and V is TRBV5-1; TRBD1 matches at 7 bases. The CDR3 sequence is 16 residues long. J lost 2 bases, V lost 3 bases, and 10 bases had no gene match. CDR1 is SGHRS and CDR2 is YFSETQ in the germline V gene. The CDR3 DNA reads as TGCGCCAGCAGCTCAGTTAGTGAGACAGGGCAAGAGACCCAGTACTTC. Amino acids: CASSSVSETGQETQYF.

The rearrangement links TRBV5-6 to TRBJ2-7; D call uncertain. Trimming cost V 1 base and J 1 base, with 6 bases left between them. This CDR3 spans 13 amino acids. The germline V gene encodes CDR1 SGHDT and CDR2 YYEEEE. The CDR3 DNA is TGTGCCAGCAGCTTGCTAGGTTCCTACGAGCAGTACTTC. Protein: CASSLLGSYEQYF.

The V and J genes are TRBV28 and TRBJ1-2; D remains ambiguous. Looked up from germline, CDR1 is MDHEN and CDR2 is SYDVKM. This CDR3 region has 13 residues. V was cut by 3 bases and J by 2 bases, with 7 bases left in between. CDR3 protein: CASSLVENYGYTF. The CDR3 nucleotides read TGTGCCAGCAGTTTGGTAGAGAACTATGGCTACACCTTC.

The CDR3 DNA is TGTGCCAGCAGTGAAGCGGACAGGGGGGTTCATGGCTACACCTTC. Translated: CASSEADRGVHGYTF. V gene TRBV6-1 combines with J gene TRBJ1-2; 10 nucleotides match TRBD1. The V gene's germline CDR1 is MNHNS and CDR2 SASEGT. The V and J ends lost 0 bases and 6 bases, in that order; junction bases with no gene match: 4. The CDR3 has 15 amino acids.

The V call is TRBV11-3, the J call TRBJ2-7; weak D call: TRBD1 (6 bases). CDR1 and CDR2 from the germline V gene are SGHNT and YENEEA. This CDR3 is 18 amino acids long. Trimming left V 5 bases short and J 2 bases short, with 25 bases between. The CDR3 DNA sequence: TGTGCCAGCAGCCAAAGATATCAAAGGGACACCCGAACCTACGAGCAGTACTTC. It is translated as CASSQRYQRDTRTYEQYF.

The chain combines TRBV2 with TRBJ1-1; weak D call: TRBD1 (5 bases). The CDR3 runs 13 residues. Germline CDR1 reads SNHLY; CDR2 reads FYNNEI. V lost 8 bases and J 1 base, leaving 11 bases between the germline ends. Here the CDR3 reads CASYRQRNTEAFF. The CDR3 DNA is TGTGCCAGCTATCGACAGAGGAACACTGAAGCTTTCTTT.

The rearrangement links TRBV9 to TRBJ2-3, with 9 positions matching TRBD1. Germline V CDR1 and CDR2: SGDLS, YYNGEE. The CDR3 consists of 19 residues. V dropped 0 bases and J dropped 6; count of bases not matched to a gene: 17. The CDR3: CASSVGIQGARLPQDTQYF. CDR3 coding DNA: TGTGCCAGCAGCGTAGGGATACAGGGGGCGCGCCTGCCCCAGGATACGCAGTATTTT. Using reference TRBV9 and TRBJ2-3 for the parts outside the CDR3, the full variable domain is DSGVTQTPKHLITATGQRVTLRCSPRSGDLSVYWYQQSLDQGLQFLIQYYNGEERAKGNILERFSAQQFPDLHSELNLSSLELGDSALYFCASSVGIQGARLPQDTQYFGPGTRLTVL.

This sequence joins TRBV15 and TRBJ1-1; D is ambiguous. Germline CDR1 LNHNV, CDR2 YYDKDF (reference sequence). The V gene lost 2 bases and the J gene lost 5 bases, with 15 bases spanning the gap. The CDR3 has 15 amino acids. CDR3 sequence: CATSRPGSMRTEAFF. The DNA of the CDR3 is TGTGCCACCAGCAGACCCGGGTCCATGAGGACTGAAGCTTTCTTT.

This chain connects TRBV5-8 to TRBJ1-5, with 8 bases identical to TRBD1. Per germline, CDR1 SGHTS and CDR2 YDEGEE. Losses at the gene ends were 6 bases for V and 0 bases for J; bases not matched to a gene: 5. The CDR3 has 15 residues. The CDR3 DNA sequence: TGTGCCAGCACGAGACAGGGGTATAGCAATCAGCCCCAGCATTTT. It translates to CASTRQGYSNQPQHF.

The rearrangement joins TRBV5-4 to TRBJ2-1; no firm D call. Germline loops: CDR1 SGHNT, CDR2 YYREEE (reference sequence). The V and J ends lost 0 bases and 0 bases respectively, with 10 bases between them. The CDR3 sequence is 16 residues long. As DNA, the CDR3 is TGTGCCAGCAGCTTGGGCCAGCCTAGCTCCTACAATGAGCAGTTCTTC. Its translation: CASSLGQPSSYNEQFF.

The chain combines TRBV5-5 with TRBJ1-2; possible D gene TRBD1, 5 bases. This CDR3 is built from 18 residues. Trimming pared 3 bases from V and 1 base from J, leaving 22 bases between. Germline V gene lookup returns CDR1 SGHKS and CDR2 YYEKEE (reference sequence). As DNA, the CDR3 is TGTGCCAGCAGCTCGAAGACACAGGCCGAATCCATTAACTATGGCTACACCTTC. This sequence encodes CASSSKTQAESINYGYTF.

V is TRBV5-1 and J is TRBJ2-3; 11 bases fit TRBD2. Germline-derived CDR1 and CDR2 are SGHRS and YFSETQ. With V trimmed by 4 bases and J by 4 bases, 2 bases remained unmatched. This CDR3 spans 14 amino acids. The chain's CDR3 is CASSPGLAADTQYF. As DNA, the CDR3 is TGCGCCAGCAGCCCGGGACTAGCGGCAGATACGCAGTATTTT.

This chain links TRBV5-4 with TRBJ2-7; TRBD2 might be the D (5 bases). The CDR3 runs 14 residues. Germline assignment: CDR1 SGHNT and CDR2 YYREEE (reference sequence). Deletions cut 2 bases from V and 4 bases from J, with 13 bases between. The DNA for the CDR3 is TGTGCCAGCAGCTTTGGTGGGAGTTTTTACGAGCAGTACTTC. Protein: CASSFGGSFYEQYF.

V is TRBV19 and J is TRBJ2-3; D is possibly TRBD2 (6 bases). Trimming left V 5 bases short and J 0 bases short, with 9 bases between. Germline loops: CDR1 LNHDA, CDR2 SQIVND (reference sequence). The CDR3 length is 14 residues. CDR3 DNA sequence: TGTGCCAGTAGTTTTAGCGGAAGCACAGATACGCAGTATTTT. Its translation: CASSFSGSTDTQYF.

The chain has TRBV19 and TRBJ1-2, with TRBD1 matching over 9 bases. Per the germline V gene, CDR1 is LNHDA and CDR2 is SQIVND (reference sequence). V lost 3 bases to trimming and J lost 5 bases; unmatched junction nucleotides: 4. The CDR3 runs to 14 residues. The chain's CDR3 is CASSMRDRDYGYTF. CDR3 bases: TGTGCCAGTAGTATGAGGGACAGGGATTATGGCTACACCTTC. Looking up the rest from reference TRBV19 and TRBJ1-2 gives the full variable domain: DGGITQSPKYLFRKEGQNVTLSCEQNLNHDAMYWYRQDPGQGLRLIYYSQIVNDFQKGDIAEGYSVSREKKESFPLTVTSAQKNPTAFYLCASSMRDRDYGYTFGSGTRLTVV.

The genes are TRBV9 and TRBJ1-1; no reliable D call. Trimming removed 0 bases at V and 5 bases at J, with 11 bases between. Germline CDR1 SGDLS, CDR2 YYNGEE. The CDR3 runs to 14 residues. Written as DNA, the CDR3 is TGTGCCAGCAGCGTAGGGAATTTCGGGACTGAAGCTTTCTTT. Encoded protein: CASSVGNFGTEAFF.

This clone was detected a few times. V and J are TRBV18 and TRBJ2-5; 7 bases line up with TRBD1. Germline trimming cut 1 base from V and 5 bases from J; bases unmatched to any gene: 7. The germline gives CDR1 KGHSH, CDR2 LQKENI. The CDR3 length is 15 residues. The CDR3 coding sequence is TGTGCCAGCTCACCACGGGACAGCCACCGGGAGACCCAGTACTTC. Protein product: CASSPRDSHRETQYF.

The rearrangement uses TRBV18 and TRBJ1-3; TRBD1 aligns across 10 bases. The CDR3 length is 15 residues. The junction had 7 bases not matched to a gene; V was cut back by 3 bases and J by 8 bases. Germline-derived CDR1 and CDR2 are KGHSH and LQKENI. The CDR3 sequence: CASSPGPGQGYTIYF. In DNA, the CDR3 is TGTGCCAGCTCACCTGGTCCGGGACAGGGGTACACCATATATTTT. Supplemented by reference TRBV18 and TRBJ1-3, the full variable domain reads NAGVMQNPRHLVRRRGQEARLRCSPMKGHSHVYWYRQLPEEGLKFMVYLQKENIIDESGMPKERFSAEFPKEGPSILRIQQVVRGDSAAYFCASSPGPGQGYTIYFGEGSWLTVV.